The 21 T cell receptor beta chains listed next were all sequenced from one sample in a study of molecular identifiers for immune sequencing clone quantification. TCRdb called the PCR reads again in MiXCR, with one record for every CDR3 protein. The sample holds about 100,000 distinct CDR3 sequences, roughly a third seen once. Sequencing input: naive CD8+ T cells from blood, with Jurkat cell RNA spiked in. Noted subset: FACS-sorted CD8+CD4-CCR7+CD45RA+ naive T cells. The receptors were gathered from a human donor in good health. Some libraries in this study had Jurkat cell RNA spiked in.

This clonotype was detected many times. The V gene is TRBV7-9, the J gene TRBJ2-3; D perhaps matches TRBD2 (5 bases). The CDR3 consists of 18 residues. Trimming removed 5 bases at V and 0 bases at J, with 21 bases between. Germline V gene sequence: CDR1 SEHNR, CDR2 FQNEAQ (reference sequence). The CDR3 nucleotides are TGTGCCAGCAGCACGAACCCCCAGTGGGAGACTAGCACAGATACGCAGTATTTT. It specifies CASSTNPQWETSTDTQYF.

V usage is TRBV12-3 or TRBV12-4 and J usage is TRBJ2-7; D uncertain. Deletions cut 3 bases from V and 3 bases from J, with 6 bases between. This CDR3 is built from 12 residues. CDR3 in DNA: TGTGCCAGCAGTTTCCAGCTCTACGAGCAGTACTTC. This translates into CASSFQLYEQYF.

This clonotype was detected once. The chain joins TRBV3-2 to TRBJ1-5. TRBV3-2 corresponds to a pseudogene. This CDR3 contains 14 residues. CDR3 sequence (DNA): TGTGCCAGCCGCCAAGGCAGGACCAATCAGCCCCAGCATTTT. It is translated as CASRQGRTNQPQHF.

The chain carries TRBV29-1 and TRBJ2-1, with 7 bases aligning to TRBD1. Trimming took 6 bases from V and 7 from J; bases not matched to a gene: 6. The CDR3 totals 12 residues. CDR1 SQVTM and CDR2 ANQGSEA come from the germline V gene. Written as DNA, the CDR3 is TGCAGCGTCAGAACAGGGGTTAATGAGCAGTTCTTC. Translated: CSVRTGVNEQFF.

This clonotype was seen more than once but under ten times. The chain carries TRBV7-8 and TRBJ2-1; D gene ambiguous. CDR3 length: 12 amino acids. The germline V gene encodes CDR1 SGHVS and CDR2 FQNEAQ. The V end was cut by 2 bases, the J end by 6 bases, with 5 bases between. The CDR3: CASSLWPNEQFF. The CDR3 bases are TGTGCCAGCAGCTTATGGCCCAATGAGCAGTTCTTC.

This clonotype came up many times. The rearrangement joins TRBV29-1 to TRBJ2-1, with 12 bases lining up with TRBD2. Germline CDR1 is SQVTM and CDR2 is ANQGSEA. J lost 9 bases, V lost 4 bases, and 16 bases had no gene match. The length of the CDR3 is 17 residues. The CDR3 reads CSVAFKASGRVGGEQFF. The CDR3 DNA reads TGCAGCGTTGCCTTTAAGGCTAGCGGGAGGGTGGGCGGTGAGCAGTTCTTC.

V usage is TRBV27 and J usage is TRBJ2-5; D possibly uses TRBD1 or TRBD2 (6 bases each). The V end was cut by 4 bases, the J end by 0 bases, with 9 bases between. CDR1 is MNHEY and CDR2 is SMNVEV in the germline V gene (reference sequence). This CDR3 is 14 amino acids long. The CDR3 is CASSSRGHQETQYF. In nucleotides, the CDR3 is TGTGCCAGCAGTTCACGGGGGCACCAAGAGACCCAGTACTTC.

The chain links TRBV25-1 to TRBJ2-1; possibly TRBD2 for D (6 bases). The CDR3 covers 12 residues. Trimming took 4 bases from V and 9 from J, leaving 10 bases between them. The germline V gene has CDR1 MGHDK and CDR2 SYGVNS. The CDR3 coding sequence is TGTGCCAGCAGTGTTTTCGGGGGTGAGCAGTTCTTC. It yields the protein CASSVFGGEQFF.

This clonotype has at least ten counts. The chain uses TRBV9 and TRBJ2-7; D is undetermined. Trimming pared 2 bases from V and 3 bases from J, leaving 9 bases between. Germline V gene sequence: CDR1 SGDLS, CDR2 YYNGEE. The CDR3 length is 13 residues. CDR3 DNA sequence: TGTGCCAGCAGCGTTAGCCCAGACTACGAGCAGTACTTC. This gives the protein CASSVSPDYEQYF.

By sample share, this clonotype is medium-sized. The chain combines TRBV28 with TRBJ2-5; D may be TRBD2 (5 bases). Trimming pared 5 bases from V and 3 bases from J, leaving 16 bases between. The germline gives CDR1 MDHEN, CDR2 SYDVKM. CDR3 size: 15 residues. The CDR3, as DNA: TGTGCCAGCAGTCCCCCCCGGAGAGGGAAAGAGACCCAGTACTTC. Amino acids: CASSPPRRGKETQYF.

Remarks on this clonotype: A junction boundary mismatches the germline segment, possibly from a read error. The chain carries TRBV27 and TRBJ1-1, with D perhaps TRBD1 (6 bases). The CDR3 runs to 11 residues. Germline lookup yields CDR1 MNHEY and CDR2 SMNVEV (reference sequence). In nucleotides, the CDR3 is TGTGCCTGCAGTTTACGAGGGGGAGCTTTCTTT. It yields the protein CACSLRGGAFF.

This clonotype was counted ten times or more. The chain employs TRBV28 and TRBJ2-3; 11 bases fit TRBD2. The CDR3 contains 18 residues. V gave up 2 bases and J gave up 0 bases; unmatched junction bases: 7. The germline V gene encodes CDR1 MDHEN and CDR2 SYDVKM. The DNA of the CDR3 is TGTGCCAGCAGTTTACCGGGACTAGCGGACCCTAGCACAGATACGCAGTATTTT. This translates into CASSLPGLADPSTDTQYF.

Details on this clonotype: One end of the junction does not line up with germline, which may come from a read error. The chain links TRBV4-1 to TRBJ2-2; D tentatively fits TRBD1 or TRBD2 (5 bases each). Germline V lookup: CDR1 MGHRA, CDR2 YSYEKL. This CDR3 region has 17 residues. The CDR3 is CASSLSGRGRVFGEQFF. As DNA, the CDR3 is TGCGCCAGCAGCCTTTCGGGTCGTGGCAGGGTCTTCGGGGAGCAGTTTTTT.

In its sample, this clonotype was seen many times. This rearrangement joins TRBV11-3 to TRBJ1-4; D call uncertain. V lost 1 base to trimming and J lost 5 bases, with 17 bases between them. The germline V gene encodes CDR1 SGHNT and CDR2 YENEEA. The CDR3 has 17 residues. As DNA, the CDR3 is TGTGCCAGCAGCTTAGGAGATGCGGGTAAAGAAAATGAAAAACTGTTTTTT. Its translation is CASSLGDAGKENEKLFF.

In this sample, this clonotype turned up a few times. In nucleotides, the CDR3 is TGTGCCAGCAGCTTAGTCGGGGTGCGGACAGATACGCAGTATTTT. This translates into CASSLVGVRTDTQYF. The J gene is TRBJ2-3, the V gene TRBV7-3; possible D gene TRBD2, 5 bases. V was clipped by 2 bases and J by 3 bases, with 12 bases between them. The CDR3 contains 15 residues. Germline CDR1 is SGHTA and CDR2 is FQGTGA.

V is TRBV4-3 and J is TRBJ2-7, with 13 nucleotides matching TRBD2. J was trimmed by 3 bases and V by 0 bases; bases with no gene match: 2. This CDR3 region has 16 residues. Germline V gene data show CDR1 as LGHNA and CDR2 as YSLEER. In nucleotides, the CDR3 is TGCGCCAGCAGCCAAGATCGGACTAGCGGGAGCTACGAGCAGTACTTC. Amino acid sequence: CASSQDRTSGSYEQYF.

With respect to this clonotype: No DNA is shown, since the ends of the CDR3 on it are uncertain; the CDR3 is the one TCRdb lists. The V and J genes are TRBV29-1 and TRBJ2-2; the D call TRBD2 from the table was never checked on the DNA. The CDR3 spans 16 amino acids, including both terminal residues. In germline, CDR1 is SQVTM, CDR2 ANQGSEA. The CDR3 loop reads CSVWGGGISNTGELVF.

The CDR3 sequence is CASSSGGTGSGEQFF. CDR3 bases: TGTGCCAGCAGCTCGGGGGGCACAGGGAGTGGTGAGCAGTTCTTC. The chain has TRBV11-2 and TRBJ2-1; TRBD2 might be the D (7 bases). V was trimmed by 4 bases and J by 9 bases, leaving 19 bases between them. This CDR3 contains 15 residues. Germline assignment: CDR1 SGHAT and CDR2 FQNNGV. Variable domain in full (rest from reference TRBV11-2 and TRBJ2-1): EAGVAQSPRYKIIEKRQSVAFWCNPISGHATLYWYQQILGQGPKLLIQFQNNGVVDDSQLPKDRFSAERLKGVDSTLKIQPAKLEDSAVYLCASSSGGTGSGEQFFGPGTRLTVL.

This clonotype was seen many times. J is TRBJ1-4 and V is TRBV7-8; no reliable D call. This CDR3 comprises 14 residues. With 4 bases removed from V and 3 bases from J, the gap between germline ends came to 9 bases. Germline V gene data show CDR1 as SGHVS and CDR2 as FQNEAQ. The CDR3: CASSSDGANEKLFF. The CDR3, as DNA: TGTGCCAGCAGCTCGGACGGGGCTAATGAAAAACTGTTTTTT.

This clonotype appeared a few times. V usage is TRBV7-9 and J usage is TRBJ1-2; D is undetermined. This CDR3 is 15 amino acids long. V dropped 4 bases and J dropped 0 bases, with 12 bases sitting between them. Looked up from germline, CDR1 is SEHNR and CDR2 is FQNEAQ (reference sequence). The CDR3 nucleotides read TGTGCCAGCAGCTCCTCCGGAACAGCTAACTATGGCTACACCTTC. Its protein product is CASSSSGTANYGYTF.

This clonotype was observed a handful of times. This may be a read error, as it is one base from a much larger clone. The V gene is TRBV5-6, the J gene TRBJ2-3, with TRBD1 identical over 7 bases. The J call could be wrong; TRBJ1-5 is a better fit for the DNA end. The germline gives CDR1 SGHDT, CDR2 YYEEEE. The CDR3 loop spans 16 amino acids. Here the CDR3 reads CASSLARQGWEDTQHF. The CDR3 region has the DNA TGTGCCAGCAGCTTGGCCCGACAGGGTTGGGAAGATACGCAGCATTTT.